These 15 T cell receptor beta chains share one sample of origin, sequenced in a study of cytomegalovirus exposure and HLA in healthy donors. PCR involved 60 Vbeta and 13 Jbeta primers. TCRdb's table, derived via immunoSEQ multiplex PCR, lists solely in-frame clones and lacks some. The sample's table shows some 72,000 clones. Material: PBMCs. These receptors all come from a man aged 35-49 years in good health and CMV-seronegative.

The chain uses TRBV18 and TRBJ2-7, with 9 bases that match TRBD1. Germline V gives CDR1 KGHSH, CDR2 LQKENI. The CDR3 sequence is 18 residues long. V was clipped by 5 bases and J by 3 bases; unmatched bases: 17. For the CDR3, the DNA is TGTGCCAGCTCATTTTGGCCCGCCGGGACAGGGACAATCTACGAGCAGTACTTC. Translated, it gives CASSFWPAGTGTIYEQYF.

The rearrangement joins TRBV15 to TRBJ2-2, with 7 bases that match TRBD2. Germline-derived CDR1 and CDR2 are LNHNV and YYDKDF (reference sequence). V lost 7 bases, J lost 4 bases, and 9 bases stayed unmatched. This CDR3 spans 15 amino acids. The CDR3 reads CATTVSGGPTGELFF. CDR3 nucleotide sequence: TGTGCCACCACCGTGTCGGGGGGACCCACCGGGGAGCTGTTTTTT.

J is TRBJ2-7 and V is TRBV7-2; possible D gene TRBD2, 6 bases. This CDR3 spans 15 amino acids. Germline V lookup: CDR1 SGHTA, CDR2 FQGNSA. V shed 0 bases and J shed 3 bases, with 12 bases lying between them. CDR3 in amino acids: CASSLAASEVYEQYF. The CDR3 DNA reads TGTGCCAGCAGCTTAGCGGCTAGCGAGGTCTACGAGCAGTACTTC.

This chain links TRBV5-4 with TRBJ2-3; 8 positions match TRBD1. This CDR3 region has 13 residues. Trimming at V came to 5 bases and at J to 6 bases, leaving 5 bases not matched to a gene. Germline CDR1 and CDR2: SGHNT and YYREEE (reference sequence). The CDR3 DNA follows: TGTGCCAGCAGAAGACAGGGGAGTGATACGCAGTATTTT. This sequence encodes CASRRQGSDTQYF.

The chain combines TRBV28 with TRBJ2-7; TRBD2 matches at 8 bases. Germline values: CDR1 MDHEN, CDR2 SYDVKM. V shed 6 bases and J 9 bases; nucleotides not matched to a gene: 7. The CDR3 has 12 residues. The CDR3 protein is CASRGLAVRQYF. The CDR3 DNA is TGTGCCAGCAGAGGACTAGCAGTAAGGCAGTACTTC.

The chain couples TRBV5-4 to TRBJ1-2; 8 bases are a match to TRBD1. The J segment lost 0 bases and the V segment lost 4 bases, leaving 8 bases of the junction unmatched. Germline values: CDR1 SGHNT, CDR2 YYREEE (reference sequence). This CDR3 contains 16 residues. The CDR3 DNA sequence: TGTGCCAGCAGCGATCCCGGACAGGGAGCTAACTATGGCTACACCTTC. It yields the protein CASSDPGQGANYGYTF.

In the case of this clone: Because the CDR3's place on the DNA is in doubt, the DNA is left out and the CDR3 is given as listed by TCRdb. The V call is TRBV5-4, the J call TRBJ1-2; the DNA was not used to check the table's D call, TRBD1. The CDR3 is 13 residues long, counting both termini. Germline-derived CDR1 and CDR2 are SGHNT and YYREEE (reference sequence). The chain's CDR3 is CASSFGGGAGNTF.

The chain recombines TRBV5-1 with TRBJ2-3, with TRBD2 identical over 13 bases. CDR1 and CDR2 (germline): SGHRS, YFSETQ. Germline trimming cut 2 bases from V and 6 bases from J; bases unmatched to any gene: 3. The CDR3 covers 15 residues. The CDR3 nucleotides are TGCGCCAGCAGCTTAGAACTAGCGGGGGGGGATACGCAGTATTTT. Translation gives CASSLELAGGDTQYF. The full variable domain, completed using reference TRBV5-1 and TRBJ2-3, is KAGVTQTPRYLIKTRGQQVTLSCSPISGHRSVSWYQQTPGQGLQFLFEYFSETQRNKGNFPGRFSGRQFSNSRSEMNVSTLELGDSALYLCASSLELAGGDTQYFGPGTRLTVL.

The chain has TRBV30 and TRBJ1-3; possibly TRBD1 for D (5 bases). Germline loops: CDR1 GTSNPN, CDR2 SVGIG (reference sequence). This CDR3 region has 15 residues. V lost 4 bases and J lost 6, with 19 bases in between. CDR3 nucleotide sequence: TGTGCCTGGATAATTCAGGGTTTCGGTGAAAACACCATATATTTT. Amino acid sequence: CAWIIQGFGENTIYF.

This chain links TRBV11-3 with TRBJ2-2; D remains ambiguous. V dropped 1 base and J dropped 7 bases, with 16 bases sitting between them. Germline lookup yields CDR1 SGHNT and CDR2 YENEEA. CDR3 length: 16 residues. The CDR3 sequence: CASSLVSIQKGGELFF. The CDR3 bases are TGTGCCAGCAGCTTAGTTTCGATACAGAAAGGCGGGGAGCTGTTTTTT.

V and J are TRBV4-3 and TRBJ1-1; D may be TRBD1 (6 bases). This CDR3 comprises 17 residues. Germline V gives CDR1 LGHNA, CDR2 YSLEER. V lost 2 bases and J lost 3, with 19 bases in between. In nucleotides, the CDR3 is TGCGCCAGCAGCCAACTTATAGCGGGACATGGGGACACTGAAGCTTTCTTT. Translation: CASSQLIAGHGDTEAFF.

The rearrangement uses TRBV11-2 and TRBJ2-7; TRBD1 is a possible D gene (6 bases). The V and J ends lost 5 bases and 2 bases respectively, with 16 bases between them. CDR1 is SGHAT, CDR2 FQNNGV, per germline. CDR3 length equals 15 residues. The CDR3 loop reads CASSPGHLSTYEQYF. CDR3 nucleotide sequence: TGTGCCAGCAGCCCGGGACATCTATCAACCTACGAGCAGTACTTC.

This chain joins TRBV6-5 and TRBJ1-3; 7 nucleotides match TRBD1. Germline V gene sequence: CDR1 MNHEY, CDR2 SVGAGI. The CDR3 runs to 15 residues. Trimming took 5 bases from V and 6 from J; bases not matched to a gene: 10. CDR3: CASSHVGQAENTIYF. CDR3 nucleotide sequence: TGTGCCAGCAGTCACGTCGGACAGGCCGAAAACACCATATATTTT.

V gene TRBV18 combines with J gene TRBJ1-4; D uncertain. V shed 4 bases and J shed 0 bases, with 9 bases lying between them. Germline CDR1 KGHSH, CDR2 LQKENI. The CDR3 covers 15 residues. The CDR3 coding sequence is TGTGCCAGCTCACTCCAGGCAGCAACTAATGAAAAACTGTTTTTT. This gives the protein CASSLQAATNEKLFF.

V usage is TRBV6-5 and J usage is TRBJ2-7; a possible D gene is TRBD2 (6 bases). Trimming pared 4 bases from V and 6 bases from J, leaving 16 bases between. Germline CDR1 and CDR2: MNHEY and SVGAGI. The CDR3 runs 14 residues. CDR3 coding DNA: TGTGCCAGCAGTTTCCGAAAGGGAGCGGGCGAGCAGTACTTC. Translated, it gives CASSFRKGAGEQYF.